A single sample gave rise to the 31 T cell receptor beta chains below, sequenced in a study of blood T cell dynamics during melanoma immunotherapy. Some clones are missing from TCRdb's copy, which holds only in-frame ones; the method was immunoSEQ multiplex PCR. This sample has around 5,000 clones, with 80% to 85% found just once. Time point meaning: week 3, after first cycle of checkpoint inhibitor. The sequences come from blood, collected from a patient treated with checkpoint blockade. The receptor source for this set is a human donor with melanoma.

The chain couples TRBV4-1 to TRBJ2-7; a weak D match, TRBD2 (6 bases). Per germline, CDR1 MGHRA and CDR2 YSYEKL. The CDR3 length is 17 residues. The V end was cut by 3 bases, the J end by 0 bases, with 18 bases between. In nucleotides, the CDR3 is TGCGCCAGCAGCCATGTCCTCCGGGACTTTTCCTCCTACGAGCAGTACTTC. Encoded protein: CASSHVLRDFSSYEQYF.

The J gene is TRBJ1-5, the V gene TRBV6-1, with D uncertain. The germline V gene has CDR1 MNHNS and CDR2 SASEGT. The CDR3 loop spans 15 amino acids. Deletions cut 1 base from V and 1 base from J, with 8 bases between. The CDR3 coding sequence is TGTGCCAGCAGTGAAGTCAGGTTAAGCAATCAGCCCCAGCATTTT. Translated, it gives CASSEVRLSNQPQHF.

The rearrangement joins TRBV5-1 to TRBJ2-7, with 9 nucleotides matching TRBD2. This CDR3 has 17 residues. Looked up from germline, CDR1 is SGHRS and CDR2 is YFSETQ. Trimming at V came to 0 bases and at J to 0 bases, leaving 7 bases not matched to a gene. The CDR3 bases are TGCGCCAGCAGCTTGGGACCGGCTAGCGGGACCTCCTACGAGCAGTACTTC. Protein: CASSLGPASGTSYEQYF.

The V gene is TRBV29-1, the J gene TRBJ2-7; 7 bases fit TRBD1. The CDR3 has 13 residues. Germline assignment: CDR1 SQVTM and CDR2 ANQGSEA. After removal of 7 bases from V and 2 bases from J, the junction contained 8 bases not matched to a gene. Written as DNA, the CDR3 is TGCAGCGCTCACAGGGGATACCCCTACGAGCAGTACTTC. As protein: CSAHRGYPYEQYF.

There are a few counts of this clone. The chain combines TRBV30 with TRBJ2-6; TRBD1 matches 7 bases. There are 18 residues in the CDR3. CDR1 and CDR2 (germline): GTSNPN, SVGIG (reference sequence). V was pared by 6 bases and J by 0 bases, with 14 bases of the junction left unmatched. As DNA, the CDR3 is TGTGCCTGCAATCGACCGGGACAGCTCCTCTCTGGGGCCAACGTCCTGACTTTC. This codes for CACNRPGQLLSGANVLTF.

This chain links TRBV4-3 with TRBJ1-2; D uncertain. The germline gives CDR1 LGHNA, CDR2 YSLEER. Trimming stripped 4 bases from V and 5 bases from J, with 23 bases between. The CDR3 contains 17 residues. The CDR3 here is CASSPTTAIGLSYGYTF. In DNA form, the CDR3 reads TGCGCCAGCAGCCCCACAACGGCGATTGGGTTGAGTTATGGCTACACCTTC.

The chain combines TRBV5-1 with TRBJ1-1, with TRBD1 matching over 10 bases. Germline V gives CDR1 SGHRS, CDR2 YFSETQ. This CDR3 is built from 15 residues. Unmatched junction bases numbered 6, after V lost 1 base and J lost 6 bases. CDR3 DNA: TGCGCCAGCAGCTTGACGACTGGACAGGGGGCTGAAGCTTTCTTT. It is translated as CASSLTTGQGAEAFF. The entire variable domain, with the rest obtained from reference TRBV5-1 and TRBJ1-1, is as follows: KAGVTQTPRYLIKTRGQQVTLSCSPISGHRSVSWYQQTPGQGLQFLFEYFSETQRNKGNFPGRFSGRQFSNSRSEMNVSTLELGDSALYLCASSLTTGQGAEAFFGQGTRLTVV.

The chain combines TRBV9 with TRBJ2-7, with TRBD1 identical over 12 bases. V shed 3 bases and J 5 bases; nucleotides not matched to a gene: 6. CDR3 length: 15 residues. Germline CDR1 is SGDLS and CDR2 is YYNGEE. The DNA for the CDR3 is TGTGCCAGCAGCGCCGGGACAGGGGGCGTCGACGAGCAGTACTTC. Its protein product is CASSAGTGGVDEQYF.

The V call is TRBV6-1, the J call TRBJ1-1, with TRBD1 identical over 7 bases. This CDR3 has 14 amino acids. J gave up 4 bases and V 4 bases, and 6 bases lay outside the gene matches. CDR1 and CDR2 (germline): MNHNS, SASEGT. The CDR3 reads CASSVEGASTEAFF. The DNA of the CDR3 is TGTGCCAGCAGTGTAGAGGGGGCGAGCACTGAAGCTTTCTTT.

The chain couples TRBV27 to TRBJ1-1; D is unresolved. Deletions cut 2 bases from V and 1 base from J, with 5 bases between. CDR1 and CDR2 (germline): MNHEY, SMNVEV (reference sequence). This CDR3 is 13 amino acids long. The CDR3 coding sequence is TGTGCCAGCAGTTTAAAAGGGAACACTGAAGCTTTCTTT. It codes for CASSLKGNTEAFF.

In its sample, this clone is large. The chain recombines TRBV4-1 with TRBJ1-6; D gene unclear. The germline V gene has CDR1 MGHRA and CDR2 YSYEKL. Trimming cost V 6 bases and J 8 bases, with 17 bases left between them. The CDR3 length is 15 residues. The CDR3 reads CASSPVSPGDSPLHF. CDR3 DNA sequence: TGCGCCAGCAGTCCCGTAAGCCCTGGCGATTCACCCCTCCACTTT.

The V gene is TRBV9, the J gene TRBJ1-1; the match to TRBD1 covers 7 bases. CDR3 length equals 15 residues. CDR1 and CDR2 from the germline V gene are SGDLS and YYNGEE. Trimming cost V 0 bases and J 2 bases; bases outside gene matches: 4. The DNA for the CDR3 is TGTGCCAGCAGCGTAGGAGACAGGGACAACACTGAAGCTTTCTTT. As protein: CASSVGDRDNTEAFF.

The chain has TRBV2 and TRBJ1-2; 10 positions agree with TRBD1. J gave up 13 bases and V 4 bases, and 15 bases lay outside the gene matches. This CDR3 region has 15 residues. Looked up from germline, CDR1 is SNHLY and CDR2 is FYNNEI. CDR3 DNA: TGTGCCAGCAGTGTCCGCCCGGGACAGGGGTCAATTTGCACCTTC. Translation gives CASSVRPGQGSICTF.

The V and J genes are TRBV7-8 and TRBJ2-7, with unresolved D. This CDR3 spans 13 amino acids. The germline V gene has CDR1 SGHVS and CDR2 FQNEAQ. Trimming removed 5 bases at V and 2 bases at J, with 10 bases between. The CDR3 nucleotides are TGTGCCAGCAGCCCCACGAGAGCCTACGAGCAGTACTTC. It yields the protein CASSPTRAYEQYF.

By share of the sample, this clone is large. In DNA, the CDR3 is TGTGCCAGCAGTTTATCGCGAGGTTTGCTAAACGAGCAGTACTTC. This gives the protein CASSLSRGLLNEQYF. The chain recombines TRBV27 with TRBJ2-7; D is unresolved. The CDR3 covers 15 residues. Deletions cut 0 bases from V and 5 bases from J, with 14 bases between. CDR1 is MNHEY and CDR2 is SMNVEV in the germline V gene (reference sequence).

This chain links TRBV18 with TRBJ1-1; a weak D match, TRBD1 (6 bases). Germline V lookup: CDR1 KGHSH, CDR2 LQKENI. The CDR3 is 14 residues long. V dropped 6 bases and J dropped 1 base, with 12 bases sitting between them. The CDR3 DNA reads as TGTGCCAGCTCCGAATTACAGGGGAACACTGAAGCTTTCTTT. Amino acid sequence: CASSELQGNTEAFF.

This clone was counted once. The genes are TRBV1 and TRBJ1-1. TRBV1 is classified as a pseudogene. CDR3 length: 8 residues. The CDR3 here is CTSSQDSF. CDR3 bases: TGCACCAGCAGCCAAGATTCGTTT.

This clone showed up just once. The CDR3 DNA is TGTGCCAGCAGCCCTCGGGACACAAATTTCTATGGCTACACCTTC. This codes for CASSPRDTNFYGYTF. The V call is TRBV7-8, the J call TRBJ1-2; possible D gene TRBD1, 6 bases. V lost 5 bases and J 4 bases, leaving 17 bases between the germline ends. The CDR3 contains 15 residues. Germline-derived CDR1 and CDR2 are SGHVS and FQNEAQ. The full variable domain, its missing parts supplied by reference TRBV7-8 and TRBJ1-2, is GAGVSQSPRYKVAKRGQDVALRCDPISGHVSLFWYQQALGQGPEFLTYFQNEAQLDKSGLPSDRFFAERPEGSVSTLKIQRTQQEDSAVYLCASSPRDTNFYGYTFGSGTRLTVV.

The CDR3: CASSYRTNTEAFF. CDR3 nucleotides: TGTGCCAGCAGTTACAGGACGAACACTGAAGCTTTCTTT. The chain couples TRBV27 to TRBJ1-1, with D maybe TRBD1 (5 bases). Trimming took off 4 bases at V and 1 base at J, with 7 bases between the two ends. Germline lookup yields CDR1 MNHEY and CDR2 SMNVEV (reference sequence). The CDR3 consists of 13 residues.

V gene TRBV29-1 combines with J gene TRBJ2-7; D uncertain. Germline V lookup: CDR1 SQVTM, CDR2 ANQGSEA. Trimming cost V 7 bases and J 5 bases, with 12 bases left between them. The CDR3 is 11 residues long. The chain's CDR3 is CSGRVLNEQYF. In nucleotides, the CDR3 is TGCAGCGGCCGGGTTCTAAACGAGCAGTACTTC.

The chain links TRBV5-1 to TRBJ1-6; possible D gene TRBD1, 6 bases. The CDR3 totals 14 residues. Germline loops: CDR1 SGHRS, CDR2 YFSETQ. Trimming took 0 bases from V and 10 from J, leaving 11 bases between them. CDR3 region: CASSLDREQSPLHF. The CDR3 bases are TGCGCCAGCAGCTTGGACAGGGAACAATCACCCCTCCACTTT. Full variable domain (remainder filled in from reference TRBV5-1 and TRBJ1-6): KAGVTQTPRYLIKTRGQQVTLSCSPISGHRSVSWYQQTPGQGLQFLFEYFSETQRNKGNFPGRFSGRQFSNSRSEMNVSTLELGDSALYLCASSLDREQSPLHFGNGTRLTVT.

This sequence joins TRBV6-5 and TRBJ2-7; D is uncertain. Trimming pared 8 bases from V and 4 bases from J, leaving 9 bases between. The CDR3 spans 11 residues. Germline V gene data show CDR1 as MNHEY and CDR2 as SVGAGI. CDR3 DNA: TGTGCCAGCCGAACGGCTTACGAGCAGTACTTC. This sequence encodes CASRTAYEQYF.

The chain carries TRBV11-2 and TRBJ1-3; 9 bases line up with TRBD1. With V trimmed by 5 bases and J by 2 bases, 7 bases remained unmatched. The CDR3 is 16 amino acids. Germline V gene lookup returns CDR1 SGHAT and CDR2 FQNNGV. The CDR3, as DNA: TGTGCCAGCAGCCCGAGGGACAGGGTAACTGGAAACACCATATATTTT. It translates to CASSPRDRVTGNTIYF.

The DNA of the CDR3 is TGTGCCAGCAGTGAACAGGCGGGTAATTCACCCCTCCACTTT. Translation: CASSEQAGNSPLHF. The gene calls are TRBV6-4 and TRBJ1-6, with D perhaps TRBD1 (5 bases). The germline V gene has CDR1 MRHNA and CDR2 SNTAGT. V dropped 3 bases and J dropped 6 bases, with 9 bases sitting between them. The CDR3 sequence is 14 residues long.

This rearrangement joins TRBV7-8 to TRBJ1-5; D perhaps matches TRBD1 (6 bases). Deletions cut 5 bases from V and 0 bases from J, with 14 bases between. Germline V gene sequence: CDR1 SGHVS, CDR2 FQNEAQ. The CDR3 spans 16 residues. The CDR3 loop reads CASSPRDINSNQPQHF. The CDR3, as DNA: TGTGCCAGCAGCCCGAGGGACATTAATAGCAATCAGCCCCAGCATTTT.

The V and J genes are TRBV5-6 and TRBJ2-1, with D maybe TRBD2 (5 bases). V dropped 4 bases and J dropped 0 bases, with 11 bases sitting between them. Germline V CDR1 and CDR2: SGHDT, YYEEEE. The CDR3 has 15 amino acids. The chain's CDR3 is CASSPWTGSYNEQFF. As DNA, the CDR3 is TGTGCCAGCAGCCCCTGGACTGGCTCCTACAATGAGCAGTTCTTC.

V is TRBV7-2 and J is TRBJ2-7; 7 positions agree with TRBD2. Germline V lookup: CDR1 SGHTA, CDR2 FQGNSA. Losses at the gene ends were 5 bases for V and 7 bases for J; bases not matched to a gene: 14. The CDR3 has 15 residues. Written as DNA, the CDR3 is TGTGCCAGCAGCCAGACGCGGGGGAGGGGATTGGAGCAGTACTTC. Encoded protein: CASSQTRGRGLEQYF.

The chain employs TRBV6-5 and TRBJ1-1; 7 bases align to TRBD1. V was clipped by 7 bases and J by 4 bases; unmatched bases: 6. The germline V gene has CDR1 MNHEY and CDR2 SVGAGI. The CDR3 covers 13 residues. CDR3 nucleotide sequence: TGTGCCAGCACTAAGACAGGGATCACTGAAGCTTTCTTT. Its protein is CASTKTGITEAFF.

As DNA, the CDR3 is TGTGCCAGCAGTGAGGACAGGGGCCCGGGTTCCCCCTACGAGCAGTACTTC. This encodes CASSEDRGPGSPYEQYF. The J gene is TRBJ2-7, the V gene TRBV27, with TRBD1 matching over 9 bases. The V gene end was trimmed by 5 bases and the J gene end by 2 bases; junction bases not matched to a gene: 13. This CDR3 has 17 residues. The V gene's germline CDR1 is MNHEY and CDR2 SMNVEV (reference sequence).

The chain employs TRBV15 and TRBJ2-5; TRBD1 might be the D (5 bases). The J call may be incorrect, as the DNA end agrees better with TRBJ2-7. The germline V gene encodes CDR1 LNHNV and CDR2 YYDKDF (reference sequence). This CDR3 contains 16 residues. The CDR3 DNA reads TGTGCCACCAGCAGAGGTATTTCTGGACACAACTACGAGCAGTACTTC. It codes for CATSRGISGHNYEQYF.

There are a few counts of this clone. V gene TRBV5-4 combines with J gene TRBJ1-2; no firm D call. The CDR3 is 13 residues long. Germline V gene sequence: CDR1 SGHNT, CDR2 YYREEE (reference sequence). V dropped 8 bases and J dropped 4 bases, with 15 bases sitting between them. The CDR3 protein is CASRIETGYGYTF. CDR3 bases: TGTGCCAGTCGGATAGAGACGGGCTATGGCTACACCTTC.